The 29 T cell receptor beta chains presented below share a single source sample, sequenced in a study of blood T cell repertoires in COVID-19. Using immunoSEQ multiplex PCR, the repertoire was profiled, and TCRdb retains in-frame clones only, with some absent. Here the sample spans tens of thousands of clones, 80% to 90% being singletons. Sequenced input: peripheral blood. These receptors originate from a woman in her thirties or forties with acute or convalescent COVID-19.

The genes are TRBV19 and TRBJ1-5; D is ambiguous. V lost 5 bases, J lost 7 bases, and 18 bases lay in between. Looked up from germline, CDR1 is LNHDA and CDR2 is SQIVND (reference sequence). The length of the CDR3 is 15 residues. The CDR3 protein is CASSRFEGTGQPQHF. CDR3 sequence (DNA): TGTGCCAGTAGTCGGTTTGAGGGAACCGGGCAGCCCCAGCATTTT. Based on the CDR3 plus reference TRBV19 and TRBJ1-5, the full variable domain is DGGITQSPKYLFRKEGQNVTLSCEQNLNHDAMYWYRQDPGQGLRLIYYSQIVNDFQKGDIAEGYSVSREKKESFPLTVTSAQKNPTAFYLCASSRFEGTGQPQHFGDGTRLSIL.

CDR3 sequence reads: CASTIRGSNYNEQFF. CDR3 nucleotide sequence: TGTGCCAGCACCATCCGCGGGAGTAACTACAATGAGCAGTTCTTC. This chain links TRBV6-5 with TRBJ2-1; 7 bases are a match to TRBD2. The CDR3 extends over 15 amino acids. The germline gives CDR1 MNHEY, CDR2 SVGAGI. V trimming: 7 bases; J trimming: 3 bases; junction bases outside the gene matches: 9.

This clone was picked up one time. The rearrangement links TRBV28 to TRBJ1-1, with TRBD1 matching over 7 bases. Germline loops: CDR1 MDHEN, CDR2 SYDVKM. The CDR3 has 14 residues. V dropped 5 bases and J dropped 3; count of bases not matched to a gene: 6. The CDR3 region is CASSLIQGDTEAFF. The CDR3 DNA reads as TGTGCCAGCAGTCTCATCCAGGGGGACACTGAAGCTTTCTTT.

The V gene is TRBV28, the J gene TRBJ2-7; no clear D. Germline V gene lookup returns CDR1 MDHEN and CDR2 SYDVKM. This CDR3 region has 15 residues. V was clipped by 5 bases and J by 1 base, with 15 bases between them. Here the CDR3 DNA reads TGTGCCAGCAGTAAGGAGAGCCTTTTTTCCTACGAGCAGTACTTC. Amino acids: CASSKESLFSYEQYF. Full variable domain (outside the CDR3, taken from reference TRBV28 and TRBJ2-7): DVKVTQSSRYLVKRTGEKVFLECVQDMDHENMFWYRQDPGLGLRLIYFSYDVKMKEKGDIPEGYSVSREKKERFSLILESASTNQTSMYLCASSKESLFSYEQYFGPGTRLTVT.

This chain connects TRBV15 to TRBJ2-5, with a tentative D call TRBD1 (5 bases). Germline lookup yields CDR1 LNHNV and CDR2 YYDKDF (reference sequence). The CDR3 is 14 amino acids. V was pared by 5 bases and J by 5 bases, with 15 bases between. Here the CDR3 reads CATSGRLPGETQYF. The CDR3 DNA is TGTGCCACCAGCGGGCGACTCCCAGGGGAGACCCAGTACTTC. Complete variable domain (other parts from reference TRBV15 and TRBJ2-5): DAMVIQNPRYQVTQFGKPVTLSCSQTLNHNVMYWYQQKSSQAPKLLFHYYDKDFNNEADTPDNFQSRRPNTSFCFLDIRSPGLGDTAMYLCATSGRLPGETQYFGPGTRLLVL.

This clone showed up just a few times. This rearrangement joins TRBV28 to TRBJ1-5; TRBD1 matches 9 bases. The germline CDR1 and CDR2 sequences are MDHEN and SYDVKM. This CDR3 region has 15 residues. Trimming took 7 bases from V and 0 from J; bases not matched to a gene: 4. CDR3 loop: CASTGDRASNQPQHF. The CDR3, as DNA: TGTGCCAGCACCGGGGACAGGGCTAGCAATCAGCCCCAGCATTTT.

V usage is TRBV19 and J usage is TRBJ1-2, with 10 bases identical to TRBD1. V trimming: 6 bases; J trimming: 4 bases; junction bases outside the gene matches: 17. CDR1 LNHDA and CDR2 SQIVND come from the germline V gene (reference sequence). The length of the CDR3 is 18 residues. In DNA form, the CDR3 reads TGTGCCAGTAGCCCCATACTGGGACAGGGGTCCCTTGGCTATGGCTACACCTTC. Protein sequence: CASSPILGQGSLGYGYTF.

The chain's CDR3 is CASFSRQGRGGYTF. CDR3 sequence (DNA): TGTGCCAGCTTCTCCCGACAGGGTAGGGGTGGCTACACCTTC. The gene calls are TRBV27 and TRBJ1-2, with TRBD1 identical over 7 bases. The germline CDR1 and CDR2 sequences are MNHEY and SMNVEV (reference sequence). The CDR3 length is 14 residues. The junction had 13 bases not matched to a gene; V was cut back by 8 bases and J by 7 bases.

The chain carries TRBV11-2 and TRBJ2-2; D gene uncertain. The CDR3 length is 13 residues. Germline V gives CDR1 SGHAT, CDR2 FQNNGV. The V end lost 4 bases, the J end lost 6 bases, and 9 bases lay between the germline ends. The CDR3 here is CASSSPQAGELFF. CDR3 DNA sequence: TGTGCCAGCAGCTCTCCCCAGGCCGGGGAGCTGTTTTTT.

CDR3 bases: TGTGCCAGCAGGCAGGCACAGGGCCACTCCTTTAGCAATCAGCCCCAGCATTTT. Translated, it gives CASRQAQGHSFSNQPQHF. The chain has TRBV5-8 and TRBJ1-5, with D possibly matching TRBD1 (6 bases). There are 18 residues in the CDR3. V was trimmed by 5 bases and J by 0 bases, leaving 21 bases between them. CDR1 and CDR2 (germline): SGHTS, YDEGEE. Looking up the rest from reference TRBV5-8 and TRBJ1-5 gives the full variable domain: EAGVTQSPTHLIKTRGQQATLRCSPISGHTSVYWYQQALGLGLQFLLWYDEGEERNRGNFPPRFSGRQFPNYSSELNVNALELEDSALYLCASRQAQGHSFSNQPQHFGDGTRLSIL.

This clone was detected once. The chain recombines TRBV6-4 with TRBJ1-1; D gene uncertain. CDR1 and CDR2 from the germline V gene are MRHNA and SNTAGT. Trimming cost V 9 bases and J 8 bases, with 13 bases left between them. This CDR3 comprises 11 residues. The CDR3 loop reads CASGLNREAFF. The CDR3 DNA follows: TGTGCCAGTGGGTTGAACAGAGAAGCTTTCTTT.

The chain joins TRBV11-2 to TRBJ2-2, with D perhaps TRBD1 (6 bases). The CDR3 covers 16 residues. Trimming shortened V by 7 bases and J by 4 bases, and 19 bases separated the two germline ends. Germline loops: CDR1 SGHAT, CDR2 FQNNGV. CDR3 DNA: TGTGCCAGCACCCTGAGGGCAGGGGCGGTCACCGGGGAGCTGTTTTTT. Translating gives CASTLRAGAVTGELFF. Together with reference TRBV11-2 and TRBJ2-2, the CDR3 gives the full variable domain: EAGVAQSPRYKIIEKRQSVAFWCNPISGHATLYWYQQILGQGPKLLIQFQNNGVVDDSQLPKDRFSAERLKGVDSTLKIQPAKLEDSAVYLCASTLRAGAVTGELFFGEGSRLTVL.

The chain combines TRBV9 with TRBJ1-2; TRBD1 matches at 7 bases. Germline V gene sequence: CDR1 SGDLS, CDR2 YYNGEE. Germline trimming cut 3 bases from V and 4 bases from J; bases unmatched to any gene: 6. CDR3 length: 14 residues. DNA for the CDR3: TGTGCCAGCAGCGGTAGTAGGGACAGCTATGGCTACACCTTC. Translation: CASSGSRDSYGYTF.

The chain joins TRBV6-5 to TRBJ1-4; 8 bases agree with TRBD1. The length of the CDR3 is 16 residues. Germline loops: CDR1 MNHEY, CDR2 SVGAGI. V lost 4 bases and J lost 8; bases outside the gene matches: 12. CDR3 in amino acids: CASSSPRGQAREKLFF. CDR3 DNA: TGTGCCAGCAGTTCCCCCAGGGGGCAGGCTCGCGAAAAACTGTTTTTT.

The V call is TRBV14, the J call TRBJ2-5, with 12 nucleotides matching TRBD2. From germline, CDR1 is SGHDN and CDR2 FVKESK. This CDR3 spans 18 amino acids. Trimming cost V 4 bases and J 3 bases; bases outside gene matches: 12. The CDR3 spells CASSLRPGTSGHKETQYF. The CDR3 DNA sequence: TGTGCCAGCAGCCTTCGACCGGGGACTAGCGGGCATAAAGAGACCCAGTACTTC. Complete variable domain (other parts from reference TRBV14 and TRBJ2-5): EAGVTQFPSHSVIEKGQTVTLRCDPISGHDNLYWYRRVMGKEIKFLLHFVKESKQDESGMPNNRFLAERTGGTYSTLKVQPAELEDSGVYFCASSLRPGTSGHKETQYFGPGTRLLVL.

CDR3 sequence: CASRGTGNNEKLFF. CDR3 DNA sequence: TGTGCCAGCAGGGGGACAGGGAATAATGAAAAACTGTTTTTT. The chain is built from TRBV2 and TRBJ1-4; 9 bases align to TRBD1. The CDR3 is made up of 14 amino acids. Germline CDR1 SNHLY, CDR2 FYNNEI. After removal of 6 bases from V and 4 bases from J, the junction contained 3 bases not matched to a gene.

This clone was observed once. The rearrangement links TRBV28 to TRBJ2-7; 9 nucleotides agree with TRBD1. The length of the CDR3 is 13 residues. The germline CDR1 and CDR2 sequences are MDHEN and SYDVKM. The J segment lost 2 bases and the V segment lost 10 bases, leaving 6 bases of the junction unmatched. CDR3 in amino acids: CATRTGATYEQYF. CDR3 nucleotide sequence: TGTGCCACCAGGACAGGGGCAACCTACGAGCAGTACTTC.

This clone was recorded once. CDR3 in amino acids: CASSFNRDRLNQPQHF. CDR3 DNA: TGTGCCAGCAGTTTCAACCGGGACAGGTTGAATCAGCCCCAGCATTTT. The chain combines TRBV27 with TRBJ1-5, with 8 bases aligning to TRBD1. The junction had 8 bases not matched to a gene; V was cut back by 3 bases and J by 4 bases. Germline loops: CDR1 MNHEY, CDR2 SMNVEV (reference sequence). The CDR3 sequence is 16 residues long.

The chain employs TRBV28 and TRBJ2-5; 15 bases are a match to TRBD2. Germline V gives CDR1 MDHEN, CDR2 SYDVKM. V lost 3 bases, J lost 5 bases, and 7 bases stayed unmatched. The CDR3 consists of 17 residues. CDR3 sequence (DNA): TGTGCCAGCAGTTTTGCAGGTGGACTAGCGGGAGGGGAGACCCAGTACTTC. It is translated as CASSFAGGLAGGETQYF.

The chain couples TRBV19 to TRBJ2-7; 11 bases align to TRBD1. The CDR3 runs to 15 residues. V shed 5 bases and J 3 bases; nucleotides not matched to a gene: 6. Germline CDR1 reads LNHDA; CDR2 reads SQIVND (reference sequence). CDR3: CASSFGTGGGYEQYF. The CDR3 coding sequence is TGTGCCAGTAGTTTCGGGACAGGGGGAGGCTACGAGCAGTACTTC.

The gene calls are TRBV7-2 and TRBJ1-3; D perhaps matches TRBD1 (6 bases). The germline CDR1 and CDR2 sequences are SGHTA and FQGNSA. This CDR3 comprises 15 residues. Trimming took off 5 bases at V and 0 bases at J, with 11 bases between the two ends. The CDR3 DNA sequence: TGTGCCAGCAGCCCGGGACATTTCTCTGGAAACACCATATATTTT. This translates into CASSPGHFSGNTIYF.

V is TRBV14 and J is TRBJ2-5; 9 nucleotides line up with TRBD1. V lost 4 bases to trimming and J lost 5 bases; unmatched junction nucleotides: 5. CDR3 length: 14 amino acids. Germline V gene sequence: CDR1 SGHDN, CDR2 FVKESK. In nucleotides, the CDR3 is TGTGCCAGCAGCCCGGGACAGGGTTGGGAGACCCAGTACTTC. Translating gives CASSPGQGWETQYF.

The J gene is TRBJ1-1, the V gene TRBV5-6; D not certain. This CDR3 is built from 14 residues. The V end lost 4 bases, the J end lost 1 base, and 11 bases lay between the germline ends. CDR1 SGHDT and CDR2 YYEEEE come from the germline V gene. CDR3 residues: CASSRERRNTEAFF. CDR3 nucleotide sequence: TGTGCCAGCAGCCGTGAGAGGAGGAACACTGAAGCTTTCTTT.

The chain carries TRBV27 and TRBJ1-1, with TRBD1 matching over 7 bases. Germline CDR1 MNHEY, CDR2 SMNVEV (reference sequence). The V gene end was trimmed by 7 bases and the J gene end by 10 bases; junction bases not matched to a gene: 12. The CDR3 covers 13 residues. The CDR3 DNA reads TGTGCCAGCATCATTAGGGAGACAGGGACAGCTTTCTTT. Translated, it gives CASIIRETGTAFF.

The chain joins TRBV28 to TRBJ2-7; a possible D gene is TRBD1 (6 bases). Trimming pared 5 bases from V and 3 bases from J, leaving 11 bases between. The germline CDR1 and CDR2 sequences are MDHEN and SYDVKM. This CDR3 spans 13 amino acids. The CDR3 spells CASSQDRDYEQYF. The CDR3 region has the DNA TGTGCCAGCAGTCAGGACAGAGACTACGAGCAGTACTTC.

The V and J genes are TRBV5-1 and TRBJ1-1, with TRBD1 matching 7 bases. Losses at the gene ends were 5 bases for V and 1 base for J; bases not matched to a gene: 2. The germline gives CDR1 SGHRS, CDR2 YFSETQ. CDR3 length: 13 amino acids. The CDR3 loop is CASRRTGNTEAFF. The CDR3 nucleotides are TGCGCCAGCAGGCGGACAGGGAACACTGAAGCTTTCTTT.

The chain combines TRBV10-2 with TRBJ2-1; possibly TRBD2 for D (6 bases). The CDR3 runs to 17 residues. V was pared by 4 bases and J by 4 bases, with 20 bases between. The germline V gene has CDR1 WSHSY and CDR2 SAAADI. CDR3 bases: TGCGCCAGCAGTGGCGATTCCCACGGGACTCAATACAATGAGCAGTTCTTC. Translation: CASSGDSHGTQYNEQFF.

The V call is TRBV14, the J call TRBJ1-6; D not certain. Trimming pared 4 bases from V and 9 bases from J, leaving 16 bases between. CDR1 is SGHDN, CDR2 FVKESK, per germline. CDR3 size: 15 residues. DNA for the CDR3: TGTGCCAGCAGCCTCCAGTCGACGGGAGGTTCACCCCTCCACTTT. Translating gives CASSLQSTGGSPLHF.

Only a few counts were recorded for this clone. The gene calls are TRBV6-5 and TRBJ2-3, with D maybe TRBD2 (6 bases). Germline CDR1 reads MNHEY; CDR2 reads SVGAGI. There are 15 residues in the CDR3. V was pared by 6 bases and J by 1 base, with 14 bases between. The CDR3 DNA is TGTGCCAGCAGGGTGGGACCGGGAGGCACAGATACGCAGTATTTT. Translating gives CASRVGPGGTDTQYF.